Shown below are 10 T cell receptor beta chains from a single sample sequenced in a study of OX40 agonist ivuxolimab in advanced cancers. Measured with immunoSEQ multiplex PCR; TCRdb has only the in-frame clones, and not every one. The sample records under 20,000 clones, 76% being singletons. This specimen consisted of CD4+ or CD8+ T cells sorted from blood, obtained in a trial of the OX40 agonist ivuxolimab. The receptors come from an adult with an advanced solid tumor such as melanoma, head and neck, liver or kidney cancer.

As for this clone: Compared with germline, one end of the junction differs, possibly owing to a read error. The DNA of the CDR3 is TGCGCCAGCAACCAAGCTCCGGGAGATACGCAGTATTTT. This gives the protein CASNQAPGDTQYF. The chain recombines TRBV4-1 with TRBJ2-3, with D hard to call. The CDR3 runs to 13 residues. Germline V gene lookup returns CDR1 MGHRA and CDR2 YSYEKL.

The genes are TRBV4-3 and TRBJ2-2; 16 bases map to TRBD2. Germline values: CDR1 LGHNA, CDR2 YSLEER. The CDR3 is 17 amino acids. With V trimmed by 3 bases and J by 4 bases, 2 bases remained unmatched. CDR3 nucleotides: TGCGCCAGCAGCCAGGGACTAGCGGGAGGGCTCACCGGGGAGCTGTTTTTT. Translating it yields CASSQGLAGGLTGELFF.

CDR3 in amino acids: CASSSRTGPYNEQFF. The CDR3 nucleotides are TGTGCCAGCAGTTCCCGAACAGGGCCCTACAATGAGCAGTTCTTC. This chain joins TRBV6-5 and TRBJ2-1, with D maybe TRBD1 (6 bases). The germline V gene encodes CDR1 MNHEY and CDR2 SVGAGI. This CDR3 is built from 15 residues. V lost 4 bases, J lost 2 bases, and 12 bases lay in between.

This rearrangement joins TRBV5-4 to TRBJ1-2; D call uncertain. The CDR3 covers 16 residues. Trimming removed 2 bases from V and 2 bases from J, with 16 bases in between. CDR1 is SGHNT, CDR2 YYREEE, per germline (reference sequence). CDR3 residues: CASSFMGGGENYGYTF. The CDR3 DNA reads as TGTGCCAGCAGCTTCATGGGCGGCGGGGAGAACTATGGCTACACCTTC.

The rearrangement uses TRBV11-1 and TRBJ2-5, with D uncertain. V lost 2 bases to trimming and J lost 5 bases, with 9 bases between them. Germline V gene sequence: CDR1 SGHAT, CDR2 FQDESV (reference sequence). This CDR3 is 13 amino acids long. DNA for the CDR3: TGTGCCAGCAGCTTATACGAGTGGGAGACCCAGTACTTC. Residues: CASSLYEWETQYF.

This sequence joins TRBV4-2 and TRBJ2-1; TRBD1 matches 10 bases. There are 19 residues in the CDR3. From germline, CDR1 is LGHNA and CDR2 YNFKEQ. The J segment lost 5 bases and the V segment lost 2 bases, leaving 15 bases of the junction unmatched. The CDR3 here is CASSQLGQGPFSTHNEQFF. CDR3 in DNA: TGTGCCAGCAGCCAACTGGGACAGGGGCCCTTCTCGACCCACAATGAGCAGTTCTTC.

J is TRBJ2-2 and V is TRBV21-1; TRBD1, the table's D call, lacks a check against the DNA. TRBV21-1 is described as a pseudogene. The CDR3 has 16 residues. CDR3 in amino acids: CASRKKGQKHTGELFF. The CDR3 region has the DNA TGTGCCAGCAGGAAGAAGGGACAGAAACACACCGGGGAGCTGTTTTTT.

This clone showed up just a few times. The genes are TRBV5-4 and TRBJ1-1; possibly TRBD1 for D (5 bases). Germline CDR1 is SGHNT and CDR2 is YYREEE (reference sequence). The CDR3 consists of 13 residues. V lost 4 bases and J 1 base, leaving 8 bases between the germline ends. The CDR3 is CASSERGNTEAFF. The CDR3 DNA follows: TGTGCCAGCAGCGAAAGGGGGAACACTGAAGCTTTCTTT.

The J gene is TRBJ2-3, the V gene TRBV7-8; D possibly corresponds to TRBD2 (6 bases). This CDR3 has 15 amino acids. Trimming pared 5 bases from V and 0 bases from J, leaving 12 bases between. Germline loops: CDR1 SGHVS, CDR2 FQNEAQ. The CDR3 DNA sequence: TGTGCCAGCAGCCCCTTAAGCGGGAGCACAGATACGCAGTATTTT. Its translation: CASSPLSGSTDTQYF.

Concerning this clone itself: Other DNA sequences of this sample code for an identical CDR3. The rearrangement joins TRBV5-6 to TRBJ2-7; 9 nucleotides agree with TRBD1. This CDR3 contains 14 residues. Germline CDR1 SGHDT, CDR2 YYEEEE. V shed 4 bases, J shed 4 bases, and the junction held 6 bases outside the gene matches. The CDR3 reads CASSPGQGGYEQYF. CDR3 nucleotide sequence: TGTGCCAGCAGCCCGGGACAGGGTGGGTACGAGCAGTACTTC.